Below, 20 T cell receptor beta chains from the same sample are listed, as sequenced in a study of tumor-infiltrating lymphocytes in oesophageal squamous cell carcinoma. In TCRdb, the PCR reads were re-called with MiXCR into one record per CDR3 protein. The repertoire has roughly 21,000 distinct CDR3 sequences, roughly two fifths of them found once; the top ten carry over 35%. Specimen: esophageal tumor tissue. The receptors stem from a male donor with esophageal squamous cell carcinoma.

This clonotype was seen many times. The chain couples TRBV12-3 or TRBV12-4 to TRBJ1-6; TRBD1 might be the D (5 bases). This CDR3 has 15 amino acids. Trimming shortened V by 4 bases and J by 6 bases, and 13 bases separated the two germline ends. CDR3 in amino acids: CASSSLSGSNSPLHF. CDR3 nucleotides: TGTGCCAGCAGTTCATTGTCAGGGTCTAATTCACCCCTCCACTTT.

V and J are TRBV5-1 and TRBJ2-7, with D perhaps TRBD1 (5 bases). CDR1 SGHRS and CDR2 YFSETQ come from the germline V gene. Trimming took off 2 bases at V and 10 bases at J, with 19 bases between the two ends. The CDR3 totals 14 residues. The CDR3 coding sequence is TGCGCCAGCAGCTTAACAGGCAACCAGGGCGAACAGTACTTC. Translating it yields CASSLTGNQGEQYF. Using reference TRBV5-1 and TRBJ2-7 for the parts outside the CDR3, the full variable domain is KAGVTQTPRYLIKTRGQQVTLSCSPISGHRSVSWYQQTPGQGLQFLFEYFSETQRNKGNFPGRFSGRQFSNSRSEMNVSTLELGDSALYLCASSLTGNQGEQYFGPGTRLTVT.

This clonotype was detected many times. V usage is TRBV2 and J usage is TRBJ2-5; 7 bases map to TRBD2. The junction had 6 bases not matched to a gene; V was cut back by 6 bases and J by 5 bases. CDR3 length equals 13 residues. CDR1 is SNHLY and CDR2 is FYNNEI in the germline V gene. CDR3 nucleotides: TGTGCCAGCAGAGCGGGACCAGGGGAGACCCAGTACTTC. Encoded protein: CASRAGPGETQYF.

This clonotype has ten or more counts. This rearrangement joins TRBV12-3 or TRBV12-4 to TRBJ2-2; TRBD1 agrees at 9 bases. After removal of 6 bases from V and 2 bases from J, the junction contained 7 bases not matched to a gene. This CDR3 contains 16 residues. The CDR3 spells CASSPGQGTNTGELFF. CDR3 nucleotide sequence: TGTGCCAGCAGCCCCGGACAGGGGACTAACACCGGGGAGCTGTTTTTT.

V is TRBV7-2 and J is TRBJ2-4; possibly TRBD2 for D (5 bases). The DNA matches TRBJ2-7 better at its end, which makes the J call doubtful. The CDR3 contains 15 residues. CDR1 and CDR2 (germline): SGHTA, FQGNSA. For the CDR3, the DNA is TGTGCCAGCAGCTTAAGAGTCAGCGGAACTTACGAGCAGTACTTC. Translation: CASSLRVSGTYEQYF.

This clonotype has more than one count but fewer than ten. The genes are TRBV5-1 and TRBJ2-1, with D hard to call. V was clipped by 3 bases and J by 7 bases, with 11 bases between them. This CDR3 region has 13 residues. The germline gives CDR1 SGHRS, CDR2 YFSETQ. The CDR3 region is CASSSRGANEQFF. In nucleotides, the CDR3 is TGCGCCAGCAGCTCCCGAGGTGCAAATGAGCAGTTCTTC.

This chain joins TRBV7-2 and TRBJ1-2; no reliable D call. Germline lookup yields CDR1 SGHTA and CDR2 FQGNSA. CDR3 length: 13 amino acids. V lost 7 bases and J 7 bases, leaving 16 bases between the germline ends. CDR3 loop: CASNYQLSGGYTF. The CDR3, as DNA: TGTGCCAGCAACTATCAACTTTCCGGTGGCTACACCTTC.

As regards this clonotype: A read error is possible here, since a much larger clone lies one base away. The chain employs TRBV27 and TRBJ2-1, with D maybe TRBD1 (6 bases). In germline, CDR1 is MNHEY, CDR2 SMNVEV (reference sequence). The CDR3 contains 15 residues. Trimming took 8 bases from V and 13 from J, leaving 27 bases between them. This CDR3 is CASSRGGQLRETQFF. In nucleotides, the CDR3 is TGTGCCAGCTCTCGCGGAGGACAGCTGAGGGAGACCCAGTTCTTC.

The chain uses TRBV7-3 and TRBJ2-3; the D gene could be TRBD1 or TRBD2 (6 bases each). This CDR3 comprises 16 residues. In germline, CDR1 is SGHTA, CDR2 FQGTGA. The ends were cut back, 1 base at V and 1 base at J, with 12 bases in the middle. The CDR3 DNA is TGTGCCAGCAGCTTAAAGGGGGGATGGGGCACAGATACGCAGTATTTT. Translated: CASSLKGGWGTDTQYF.

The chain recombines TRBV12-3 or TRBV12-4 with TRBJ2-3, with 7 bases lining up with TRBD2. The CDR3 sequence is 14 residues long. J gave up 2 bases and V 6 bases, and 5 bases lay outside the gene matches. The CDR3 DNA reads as TGTGCCAGCAGACTAGGGACTACCACAGATACGCAGTATTTT. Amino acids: CASRLGTTTDTQYF.

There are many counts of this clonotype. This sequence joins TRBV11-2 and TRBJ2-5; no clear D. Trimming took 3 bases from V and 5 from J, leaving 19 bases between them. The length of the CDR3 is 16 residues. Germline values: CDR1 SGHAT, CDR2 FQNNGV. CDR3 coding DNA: TGTGCCAGCAGCTTCGGCTGGGGAAGTATTGGGGAGACCCAGTACTTC. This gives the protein CASSFGWGSIGETQYF.

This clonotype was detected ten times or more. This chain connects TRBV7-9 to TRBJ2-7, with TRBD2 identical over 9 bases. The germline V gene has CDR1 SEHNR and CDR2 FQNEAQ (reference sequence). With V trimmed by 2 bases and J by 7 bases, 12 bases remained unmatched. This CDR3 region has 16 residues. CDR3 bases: TGTGCCAGCAGCTTATGGGCGGGAGGGCCCTCCGATGAGCAGTACTTC. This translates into CASSLWAGGPSDEQYF.

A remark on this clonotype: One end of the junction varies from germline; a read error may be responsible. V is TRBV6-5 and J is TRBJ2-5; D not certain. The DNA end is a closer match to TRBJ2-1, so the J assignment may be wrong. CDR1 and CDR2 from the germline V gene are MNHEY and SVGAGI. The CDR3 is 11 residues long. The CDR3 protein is CTSSLGNEQFF. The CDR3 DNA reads TGTACCAGCAGTCTCGGCAATGAGCAGTTCTTC.

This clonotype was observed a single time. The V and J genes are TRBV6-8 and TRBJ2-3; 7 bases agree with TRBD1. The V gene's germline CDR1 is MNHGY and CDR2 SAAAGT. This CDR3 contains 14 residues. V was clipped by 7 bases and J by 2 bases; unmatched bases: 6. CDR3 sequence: CASIKGAITDTQYF. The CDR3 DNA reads TGTGCCAGCATCAAGGGGGCTATCACAGATACGCAGTATTTT.

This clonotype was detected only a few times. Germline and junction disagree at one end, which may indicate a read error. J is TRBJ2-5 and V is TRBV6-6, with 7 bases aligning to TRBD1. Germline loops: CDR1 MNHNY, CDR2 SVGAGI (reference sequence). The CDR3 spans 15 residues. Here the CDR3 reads CASSYWTGRFSPLHF. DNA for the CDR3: TGTGCCAGCAGTTACTGGACAGGAAGGTTCTCACCCCTCCACTTC.

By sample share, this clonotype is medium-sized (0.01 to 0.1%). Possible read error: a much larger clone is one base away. CDR3 protein: CASSTGSSYNEQYF. CDR3 nucleotides: TGTGCCAGCTCGACAGGGAGCTCCTACAATGAGCAGTACTTC. This rearrangement joins TRBV6-1 to TRBJ2-1; 7 bases are shared with TRBD1. The J call is in doubt because the DNA end fits TRBJ2-7 better. The CDR3 runs to 14 residues. CDR1 is MNHNS, CDR2 SASEGT, per germline.

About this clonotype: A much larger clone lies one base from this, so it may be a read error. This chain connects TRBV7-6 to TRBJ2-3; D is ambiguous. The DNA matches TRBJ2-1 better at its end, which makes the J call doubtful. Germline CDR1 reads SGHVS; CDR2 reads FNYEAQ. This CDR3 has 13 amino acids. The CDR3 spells CASSFQYSYEQFF. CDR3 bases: TGTGCCAGCAGCTTTCAGTACTCCTACGAGCAGTTCTTC.

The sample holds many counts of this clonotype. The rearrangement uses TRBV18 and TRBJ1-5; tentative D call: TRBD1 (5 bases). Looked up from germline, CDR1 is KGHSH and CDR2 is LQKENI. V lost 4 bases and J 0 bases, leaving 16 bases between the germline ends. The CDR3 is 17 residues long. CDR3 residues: CASSLDRRPYSNQPQHF. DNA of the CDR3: TGTGCCAGCTCACTTGACAGACGACCATATAGCAATCAGCCCCAGCATTTT.

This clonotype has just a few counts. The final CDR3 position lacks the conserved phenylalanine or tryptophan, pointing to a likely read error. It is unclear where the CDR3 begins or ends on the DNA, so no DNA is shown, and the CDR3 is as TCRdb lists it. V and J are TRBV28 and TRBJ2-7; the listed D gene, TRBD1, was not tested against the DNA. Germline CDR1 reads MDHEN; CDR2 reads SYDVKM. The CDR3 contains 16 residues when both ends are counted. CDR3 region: CASTLGGGYYGYTFGS.

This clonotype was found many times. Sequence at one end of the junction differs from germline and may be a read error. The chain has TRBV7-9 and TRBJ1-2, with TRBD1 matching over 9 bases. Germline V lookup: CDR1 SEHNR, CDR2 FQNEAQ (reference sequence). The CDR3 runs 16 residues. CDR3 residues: CASSRNTGTGNSGYTF. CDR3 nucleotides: TGTGCCAGCAGCCGTAATACCGGGACAGGGAACTCTGGCTACACCTTC.